This T cell receptor beta chain was profiled in a study of blood T cell repertoires in COVID-19. The data were produced by immunoSEQ multiplex PCR, yet TCRdb's version contains in-frame clones alone and is incomplete. Of more than 70,000 clones listed, 88% are singletons. This CDR3 has 16 amino acids. Germline-derived CDR1 and CDR2 are SGDLS and YYNGEE. The V gene lost 0 bases and the J gene lost 4 bases, with 16 bases spanning the gap. This TCR was sampled from a human donor in a cohort sampled during active COVID-19. The sample was peripheral blood. The chain carries TRBV9 and TRBJ2-5; D is perhaps TRBD1 (5 bases). The CDR3 loop is CASSVGQPPSRETQYF. The CDR3 region has the DNA TGTGCCAGCAGCGTAGGACAGCCCCCTTCTAGAGAGACCCAGTACTTC.